The entry below describes one T cell receptor beta chain. cDNA carried unique molecular identifiers, and a universal primer site was added by template switching. TCRdb processed the 5' RACE reads anew with MiXCR; each CDR3 protein has one entry. This sample yields around 470,000 distinct CDR3 sequences, of which 11% to 15% are seen a single time; around 0.48% belongs to the top ten. The sample belongs to a study of identical twins. The CDR3 runs to 13 residues. Germline V gene lookup returns CDR1 MDHEN and CDR2 SYDVKM. Trimming cost V 5 bases and J 7 bases, with 13 bases left between them. Separately, the same data were catalogued under a study of yellow fever vaccine responses in identical twins.

The chain couples TRBV28 to TRBJ2-3; D gene uncertain. Input material: CD4+ T cells sorted from blood. This receptor was taken from a woman aged 18-29 years in good health. As DNA, the CDR3 is TGTGCCAGCAGTCCCACGAGCAGGAATACGCAGTATTTT. This codes for CASSPTSRNTQYF.